These 8 T cell receptor beta chains originate from one sample sequenced in a study of blood T cell repertoires in COVID-19. Profiling relied on immunoSEQ multiplex PCR, and the TCRdb table lists in-frame clones only, not all of them. The sample gives about 260,000 clones, about 83% of which show up once; approximately 2% is in the top ten. Sequenced material: PBMCs or T cells enriched from blood (not recorded which). The receptors were gathered from a woman between 45 and 60 years old who had recovered from COVID-19.

The rearrangement uses TRBV12-5 and TRBJ1-1, with D uncertain. Deletions cut 7 bases from V and 1 base from J, with 10 bases between. This CDR3 is built from 13 residues. Germline V lookup: CDR1 LGHNT, CDR2 FRNRAP. CDR3 nucleotide sequence: TGTGCTAGTGCCTGGTCAGGGAACACTGAAGCTTTCTTT. It translates to CASAWSGNTEAFF.

The V and J genes are TRBV7-2 and TRBJ2-2, with D hard to call. The CDR3 totals 14 residues. Trimming pared 2 bases from V and 4 bases from J, leaving 8 bases between. Germline values: CDR1 SGHTA, CDR2 FQGNSA. The CDR3 loop reads CASSLSRSTGELFF. DNA for the CDR3: TGTGCCAGCAGCTTAAGTCGGTCCACCGGGGAGCTGTTTTTT.

The chain joins TRBV6-2 or TRBV6-3 to TRBJ2-1; perhaps TRBD2 as D (7 bases). V gave up 3 bases and J gave up 8 bases, with 14 bases separating them. CDR1 and CDR2 from the germline V gene are MNHEY and SVGEGT. The CDR3 has 14 residues. The CDR3 is CASSYGGAEDEQFF. The CDR3 DNA follows: TGTGCCAGCAGTTATGGGGGGGCCGAGGATGAGCAGTTCTTC.

The rearrangement uses TRBV30 and TRBJ1-2; no definite D call. Trimming took off 0 bases at V and 4 bases at J, with 12 bases between the two ends. The CDR3 consists of 14 residues. Germline V lookup: CDR1 GTSNPN, CDR2 SVGIG (reference sequence). The CDR3 reads CAWSVSGHGYGYTF. The CDR3 DNA sequence: TGTGCCTGGAGTGTATCAGGCCATGGCTATGGCTACACCTTC.

In DNA, the CDR3 is TGTGCCAGTAGTAATCCGCGATCTCCCTACGAGCAGTACTTC. It codes for CASSNPRSPYEQYF. The chain has TRBV19 and TRBJ2-7; D unclear. Deletions cut 4 bases from V and 2 bases from J, with 12 bases between. CDR3 length: 14 residues. Germline V gene sequence: CDR1 LNHDA, CDR2 SQIVND (reference sequence).

This clone was detected only a few times. V is TRBV18 and J is TRBJ2-2; 9 bases map to TRBD1. This CDR3 contains 16 residues. The germline gives CDR1 KGHSH, CDR2 LQKENI. J lost 2 bases, V lost 2 bases, and 3 bases had no gene match. The CDR3 sequence is CASSPRQGVNTGELFF. CDR3 nucleotides: TGTGCCAGCTCACCAAGACAGGGGGTAAACACCGGGGAGCTGTTTTTT.

This chain links TRBV19 with TRBJ1-2; 7 bases map to TRBD1. With V trimmed by 10 bases and J by 2 bases, 16 bases remained unmatched. The CDR3 has 16 residues. Germline assignment: CDR1 LNHDA and CDR2 SQIVND (reference sequence). In nucleotides, the CDR3 is TGTGCCACCATGGGTCAACCGGGACAGAAAAACTATGGCTACACCTTC. Residues: CATMGQPGQKNYGYTF. Full variable domain (remainder filled in from reference TRBV19 and TRBJ1-2): DGGITQSPKYLFRKEGQNVTLSCEQNLNHDAMYWYRQDPGQGLRLIYYSQIVNDFQKGDIAEGYSVSREKKESFPLTVTSAQKNPTAFYLCATMGQPGQKNYGYTFGSGTRLTVV.

V gene TRBV19 combines with J gene TRBJ1-1; a weak D match, TRBD1 (5 bases). CDR1 is LNHDA, CDR2 SQIVND, per germline (reference sequence). The V end lost 7 bases, the J end lost 1 base, and 16 bases lay between the germline ends. CDR3 length: 15 residues. As DNA, the CDR3 is TGTGCCAGTATTGCTGGGGGGATTTGGAACACTGAAGCTTTCTTT. Its translation is CASIAGGIWNTEAFF.